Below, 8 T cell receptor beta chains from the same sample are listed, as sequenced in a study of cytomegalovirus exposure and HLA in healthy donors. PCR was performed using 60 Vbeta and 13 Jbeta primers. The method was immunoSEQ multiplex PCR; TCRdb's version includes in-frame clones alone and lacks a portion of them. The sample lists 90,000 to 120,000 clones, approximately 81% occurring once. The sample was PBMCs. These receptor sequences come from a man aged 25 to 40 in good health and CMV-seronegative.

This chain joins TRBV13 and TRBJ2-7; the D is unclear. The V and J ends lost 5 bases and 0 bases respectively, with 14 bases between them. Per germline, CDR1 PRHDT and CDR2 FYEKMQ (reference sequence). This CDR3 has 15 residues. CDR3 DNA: TGTGCCAGCAGCCGCCCAACGGTCGGCTCCTACGAGCAGTACTTC. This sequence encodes CASSRPTVGSYEQYF.

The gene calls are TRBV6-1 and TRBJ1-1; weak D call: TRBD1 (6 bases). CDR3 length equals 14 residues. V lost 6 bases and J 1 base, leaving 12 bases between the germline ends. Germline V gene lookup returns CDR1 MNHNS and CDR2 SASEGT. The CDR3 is CASRVTQGNTEAFF. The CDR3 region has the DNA TGTGCCAGCAGGGTCACACAGGGGAACACTGAAGCTTTCTTT.

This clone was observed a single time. CDR3 region: CASSDTGSNQPQHF. In DNA form, the CDR3 reads TGTGCCAGCAGTGATACGGGTAGCAATCAGCCCCAGCATTTT. This chain links TRBV6-1 with TRBJ1-5; D gene unclear. Looked up from germline, CDR1 is MNHNS and CDR2 is SASEGT. The CDR3 is 14 residues long. The V end was cut by 3 bases, the J end by 0 bases, with 6 bases between.

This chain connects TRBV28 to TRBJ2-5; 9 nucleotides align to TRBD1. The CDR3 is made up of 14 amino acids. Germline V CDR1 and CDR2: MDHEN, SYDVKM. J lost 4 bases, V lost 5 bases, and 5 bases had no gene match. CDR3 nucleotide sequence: TGTGCCAGCAGTGACGGGACAGGGCGAGAGACCCAGTACTTC. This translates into CASSDGTGRETQYF.

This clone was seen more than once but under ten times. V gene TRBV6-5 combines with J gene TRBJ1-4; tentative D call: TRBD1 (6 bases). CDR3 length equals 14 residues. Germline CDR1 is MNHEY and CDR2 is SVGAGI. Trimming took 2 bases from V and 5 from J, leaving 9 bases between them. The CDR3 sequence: CASSYDRTNEKLFF. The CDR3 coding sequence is TGTGCCAGCAGTTACGACAGGACGAATGAAAAACTGTTTTTT.

The CDR3 nucleotides are TGCGCCAGCAGCCCGAGACTGGCCTACGAGCAGTACTTC. As protein: CASSPRLAYEQYF. The V call is TRBV4-1, the J call TRBJ2-7, with no clear D. This CDR3 has 13 amino acids. Between the trimmed V and J ends, which lost 4 bases and 2 bases, there was a span of 9 bases. Germline loops: CDR1 MGHRA, CDR2 YSYEKL.

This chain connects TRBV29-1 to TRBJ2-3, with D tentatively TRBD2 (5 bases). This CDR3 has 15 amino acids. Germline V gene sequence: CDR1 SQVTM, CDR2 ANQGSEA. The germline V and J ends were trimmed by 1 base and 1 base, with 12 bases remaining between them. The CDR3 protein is CSVEGGPGRTDTQYF. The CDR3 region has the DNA TGCAGCGTTGAAGGCGGGCCCGGCCGCACAGATACGCAGTATTTT.

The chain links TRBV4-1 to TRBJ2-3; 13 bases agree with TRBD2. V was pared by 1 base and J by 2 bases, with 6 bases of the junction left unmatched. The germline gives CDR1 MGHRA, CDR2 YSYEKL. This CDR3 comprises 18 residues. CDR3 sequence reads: CASSQAPGLAGLTDTQYF. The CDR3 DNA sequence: TGCGCCAGCAGCCAAGCCCCGGGACTAGCGGGACTCACAGATACGCAGTATTTT.